The rows below give T cell receptor beta chains drawn from one sample of a study of T cell responses to AZD1222 COVID-19 vaccine. The method was immunoSEQ multiplex PCR; TCRdb's version includes in-frame clones alone and lacks a portion of them. The sample includes over 60,000 clones, 80% of them seen just once. Sequenced material: peripheral blood, taken 28 days after the second AZD1222 dose. The receptors derive from an adult who received the AZD1222 COVID-19 vaccine. Each CDR3 is given with its conserved first and last residue. D genes are given only for firm matches. Clone sizes are given selectively: once, few, many, or a class where the clone is expanded.

clone size	D gene	V gene	J gene	CDR3 protein	CDR3 DNA
-	TRBD2	TRBV7-2	TRBJ2-1	CASSLGALGGYNEQFF	TGTGCCAGCAGCTTAGGGGCCCTGGGGGGGTACAATGAGCAGTTCTTC
-	-	TRBV5-1	TRBJ2-7	CASSLEGYSSYEQYF	TGCGCCAGCAGCTTGGAAGGGTATAGCTCCTACGAGCAGTACTTC
-	-	TRBV27	TRBJ1-6	CASSPRARLMGSPLHF	TGTGCCAGCAGTCCCCGGGCACGGTTGATGGGTTCACCCCTCCACTTT
once	-	TRBV5-1	TRBJ1-2	CASRGAWYGYTF	TGCGCCAGCAGGGGGGCATGGTATGGCTACACCTTC
-	-	TRBV5-8	TRBJ1-6	CASSLSGKSSPLHF	TGTGCCAGCAGCTTGTCAGGGAAAAGTTCACCCCTCCACTTT
-	-	TRBV4-3	TRBJ2-7	CASSQKHGYEQYF	TGCGCCAGCAGCCAGAAACACGGGTACGAGCAGTACTTC
-	TRBD1	TRBV3-1/TRBV3-2	TRBJ2-1	CASRTGGNEQFF	TGTGCCAGCCGGACAGGGGGCAATGAGCAGTTCTTC
medium-sized	TRBD1	TRBV7-9	TRBJ1-2	CASSPGQGAYGYTF	TGTGCCAGCAGCCCGGGGCAGGGGGCCTATGGCTACACCTTC
many	-	TRBV7-9	TRBJ2-5	CASSLVGPETQYF	TGTGCCAGCAGCTTAGTGGGGCCGGAGACCCAGTACTTC
-	-	TRBV12-5	TRBJ2-7	CASVGRSREPYEQYF	TGTGCTAGTGTGGGCCGAAGCCGCGAGCCCTACGAGCAGTACTTC
-	-	TRBV2	TRBJ1-3	CASSFGQASGNTIYF	TGTGCCAGCAGTTTCGGCCAAGCCTCTGGAAACACCATATATTTT
-	TRBD1	TRBV4-3	TRBJ1-2	CASSHEGQGTYGYTF	TGCGCCAGCAGCCATGAGGGACAGGGGACCTATGGCTACACCTTC
few	TRBD1	TRBV18	TRBJ2-7	CASSPPGQGRREQYF	TGTGCCAGCTCACCACCCGGACAGGGGAGGCGCGAGCAGTACTTC
-	TRBD1	TRBV28	TRBJ2-5	CASSGDRPWETQYF	TGTGCCAGCAGTGGGGACAGACCATGGGAGACCCAGTACTTC
-	TRBD1	TRBV2	TRBJ2-5	CADKRTGGGLPYF	TGTGCCGACAAAAGGACAGGGGGGGGCCTCCCGTACTTC
-	-	TRBV6-2/TRBV6-3	TRBJ2-3	CASSTRDTPNTQYF	TGTGCCAGCAGTACCCGGGACACCCCCAATACGCAGTATTTT
-	-	TRBV2	TRBJ2-3	CANRPRTDTQYF	TGTGCCAATAGGCCCCGCACAGATACGCAGTATTTT
-	TRBD1	TRBV9	TRBJ2-7	CASSTGQGSYEQYF	TGTGCCAGCAGCACGGGACAGGGATCCTACGAGCAGTACTTC
-	-	TRBV6-5	TRBJ1-1	CASSWDPGNTEAFF	TGTGCCAGCAGCTGGGACCCGGGCAACACTGAAGCTTTCTTT
-	TRBD1	TRBV18	TRBJ2-7	CASSPGTGGPYEQYF	TGTGCCAGCTCACCCGGGACAGGGGGCCCCTACGAGCAGTACTTC
-	-	TRBV5-1	TRBJ2-7	CASSLVSSYEQYF	TGCGCCAGCAGCTTGGTGTCATCCTACGAGCAGTACTTC
-	TRBD1	TRBV7-9	TRBJ1-1	CASSKTGSWEGMVFF	TGTGCCAGCAGCAAGACAGGGTCCTGGGAAGGTATGGTTTTCTTT
few	-	TRBV6-5	TRBJ1-2	CASSYGGLSIGYTF	TGTGCCAGCAGTTACGGGGGTTTGAGTATCGGCTACACCTTC
-	TRBD1	TRBV6-1	TRBJ1-2	CASSEAQGGLGFYGYTF	TGTGCCAGCAGTGAAGCCCAGGGGGGTTTGGGTTTCTATGGCTACACCTTC
few	-	TRBV19	TRBJ1-1	CASSPSGGNTEAFF	TGTGCCAGTAGTCCCAGCGGGGGGAACACTGAAGCTTTCTTT
-	TRBD1	TRBV2	TRBJ1-3	CASSQGQGMNTIYF	TGTGCCAGCAGTCAGGGACAGGGGATGAACACCATATATTTT
-	TRBD1	TRBV30	TRBJ1-2	CAWSARQGAPAIYGYTF	TGTGCCTGGAGTGCTCGGCAGGGGGCTCCGGCAATATATGGCTACACCTTC
-	-	TRBV5-4	TRBJ1-2	CASSPLQGLYGYTF	TGTGCCAGCAGCCCACTCCAGGGACTCTATGGCTACACCTTC
once	TRBD1	TRBV11-3	TRBJ2-1	CASSRVQGARQFF	TGTGCCAGCAGTCGTGTACAGGGGGCGAGGCAGTTCTTC
few	-	TRBV20-1	TRBJ2-7	CSATETAEQYF	TGCAGTGCTACAGAAACGGCCGAGCAGTACTTC
-	-	TRBV19	TRBJ1-5	CASSPLGLGYSNQPQHF	TGTGCCAGTAGTCCCCTGGGCCTCGGGTATAGCAATCAGCCCCAGCATTTT
-	-	TRBV21-1	TRBJ2-7	CASSGGSAGHHYEQYF	TGTGCCAGCAGCGGCGGCTCGGCGGGACACCACTACGAGCAGTACTTC
-	-	TRBV2	TRBJ1-5	CASSFTGSNQPQHF	TGTGCCAGCAGCTTTACCGGTAGCAATCAGCCCCAGCATTTT
-	TRBD1	TRBV6-6	TRBJ1-6	CASTTGVGNSPLHF	TGTGCCAGCACCACAGGGGTAGGTAATTCACCCCTCCACTTT
-	TRBD2	TRBV10-2	TRBJ2-3	CASSLLAGASTDTQYF	TGCGCCAGCAGTTTACTAGCGGGGGCCTCCACAGATACGCAGTATTTT
-	-	TRBV19	TRBJ1-6	CASSTQARSYNSPLHF	TGTGCCAGTAGCACCCAGGCCCGCTCCTATAATTCACCCCTCCACTTT
once	TRBD1	TRBV7-9	TRBJ1-2	CASSLGQGGYGYTF	TGTGCCAGCAGCTTGGGACAGGGGGGGTATGGCTACACCTTC
-	TRBD1	TRBV27	TRBJ1-2	CASSLEGQGYVSDGYTF	TGTGCCAGCAGTTTAGAAGGACAGGGGTACGTTTCGGATGGCTACACCTTC
-	-	TRBV30	TRBJ1-5	CAWSVRGLRVNQPQHF	TGTGCCTGGAGTGTAAGGGGACTCCGGGTCAATCAGCCCCAGCATTTT
once	-	TRBV5-5	TRBJ2-6	CASSLTQAGANVLTF	TGTGCCAGCAGCTTGACACAGGCTGGGGCCAACGTCCTGACTTTC
-	-	TRBV7-8	TRBJ1-5	CASSGGRRFGQPQHF	TGTGCCAGCAGCGGGGGTCGGCGCTTTGGTCAGCCCCAGCATTTT
-	-	TRBV3-1/TRBV3-2	TRBJ2-1	CASSQHPPRDEQFF	TGTGCCAGCAGCCAACACCCCCCCCGGGATGAGCAGTTCTTC
-	-	TRBV6-1	TRBJ2-5	CASSEYGRSQETQYF	TGTGCCAGCAGTGAATACGGACGGAGCCAAGAGACCCAGTACTTC
-	-	TRBV6-5	TRBJ2-7	CASSYFQGGGEQYF	TGTGCCAGCAGTTACTTCCAGGGGGGGGGAGAGCAGTACTTC
-	TRBD2	TRBV6-5	TRBJ2-5	CASSYSGGGARETQYF	TGTGCCAGCAGTTACTCGGGCGGGGGGGCCAGAGAGACCCAGTACTTC
-	-	TRBV4-2	TRBJ1-6	CASSPRRGNSPLHF	TGTGCCAGCAGCCCCCGAAGGGGTAATTCACCCCTCCACTTT
-	-	TRBV16	TRBJ1-6	CASSPSDMNSPLHF	TGTGCCAGCAGCCCCTCGGACATGAATTCACCCCTCCACTTT
-	TRBD1	TRBV3-1/TRBV3-2	TRBJ1-2	CASSPETGDYGYTF	TGTGCCAGCAGCCCCGAGACAGGGGACTATGGCTACACCTTC
once	-	TRBV19	TRBJ2-7	CASSIASSYEQYF	TGTGCCAGTAGTATAGCGAGCTCCTACGAGCAGTACTTC
-	-	TRBV7-8	TRBJ2-2	CASLLKGPKIWGELFF	TGTGCCAGCCTGCTCAAGGGGCCCAAAATATGGGGGGAGCTGTTTTTT
-	TRBD2	TRBV7-8	TRBJ2-5	CASSFLTAGGRETQYF	TGTGCCAGCAGCTTTTTAACGGCGGGGGGGCGAGAGACCCAGTACTTC
-	-	TRBV9	TRBJ2-3	CASSVGPSTDTQYF	TGTGCCAGCAGCGTAGGGCCGAGCACAGATACGCAGTATTTT
-	-	TRBV10-3	TRBJ1-4	CATQKPGSEKLFF	TGTGCCACACAAAAACCCGGAAGTGAAAAACTGTTTTTT
-	TRBD1	TRBV19	TRBJ1-2	CASSGGQGGYTF	TGTGCCAGTAGTGGGGGACAGGGAGGCTACACCTTC